This section outlines one TCR beta chain sequence together with its context. Its antigen is not identified. This entry comes from a study of beta chain features in type 1 diabetes. Study at large: All samples together contributed 90 million to 110 million sorted cells for examination.

Whole-study findings and limits: A moderate, significant TCRB CDR3 shortening appeared in type 1 diabetes across four CD4+ subsets. Whether HLA type affects TCRB rearrangement stayed undetermined in the present work.

One heparinised draw of blood, averaging around 100 mL, came from each donor. It was via CD45RO/CCR7/CD25/CD127/CD95/CD27 that CD4+ naive, central memory, regulatory and stem cell-like memory cells were sorted. Isolated RNA was reverse transcribed in full, so expressed TCRB transcripts were sequenced. TCRdb keeps only in-frame clones here, not all; method: immunoSEQ multiplex PCR. The sample lists 150,000 to 200,000 clones, about 63% occurring once. V lost 1 base, J lost 7 bases, and 8 bases stayed unmatched. The CDR3 loop spans 15 amino acids. CDR1 is SGHRS, CDR2 YFSETQ, per germline. The specimen sequenced was naive CD4+ T cells from blood. The source is a man aged 25 to 40 with type 1 diabetes. The rearrangement joins TRBV5-1 to TRBJ2-4; 7 bases line up with TRBD2. As DNA, the CDR3 is TGCGCCAGCAGCTTGAGCGGGGCGGGGTTGAACATTCAGTACTTC. This sequence encodes CASSLSGAGLNIQYF.